The following is a T cell receptor beta chain sequence with its context. The target antigen is unknown. Sequencing used immunoSEQ multiplex PCR; TCRdb keeps in-frame clones, though not all of them. The sample carries 1,600 or so clones, 75% recorded once. Input was about 616 ng to 6,500 ng of genomic DNA from tumor or blood. Trimming shortened V by 4 bases and J by 1 base, and 13 bases separated the two germline ends. CDR1 and CDR2 (germline): SGHNT, YYREEE (reference sequence). This CDR3 is built from 15 residues. These data belong to a study of T cells in tumors after PD-1 blockade. Study results and limitations: After therapy, most expanded exhausted CD8+ clones were absent pre-treatment, suggesting clonal replacement.

The rearrangement links TRBV5-4 to TRBJ2-3; D is possibly TRBD1 or TRBD2 (5 bases each). The clonotype comes from a human donor with basal cell carcinoma. The material sequenced was tumor tissue, taken after anti-PD-1 treatment. The DNA for the CDR3 is TGTGCCAGCAGCGTGGACACCGGGGGCACAGATACGCAGTATTTT. Protein sequence: CASSVDTGGTDTQYF. Using reference TRBV5-4 and TRBJ2-3 for the parts outside the CDR3, the full variable domain is ETGVTQSPTHLIKTRGQQVTLRCSSQSGHNTVSWYQQALGQGPQFIFQYYREEENGRGNFPPRFSGLQFPNYSSELNVNALELDDSALYLCASSVDTGGTDTQYFGPGTRLTVL.